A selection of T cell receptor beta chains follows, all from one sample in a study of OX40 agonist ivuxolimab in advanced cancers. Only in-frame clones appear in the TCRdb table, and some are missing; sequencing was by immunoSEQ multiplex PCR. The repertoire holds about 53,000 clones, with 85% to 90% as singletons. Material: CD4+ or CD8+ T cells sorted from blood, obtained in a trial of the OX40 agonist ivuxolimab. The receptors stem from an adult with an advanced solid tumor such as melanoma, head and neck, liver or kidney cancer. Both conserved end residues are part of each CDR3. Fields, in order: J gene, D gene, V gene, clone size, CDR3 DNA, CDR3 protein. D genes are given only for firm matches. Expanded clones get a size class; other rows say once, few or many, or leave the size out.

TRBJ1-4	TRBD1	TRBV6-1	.	TGTGCCAGCACCTACCGGGACAGCCGTAATGAAAAACTGTTTTTT	CASTYRDSRNEKLFF
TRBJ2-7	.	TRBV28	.	TGTGCCAGCAAATTCCTGGCGGGCTATCTCTACGAGCAGTACTTC	CASKFLAGYLYEQYF
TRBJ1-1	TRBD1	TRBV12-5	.	TGTGCTAGTGGGTTAGGGACAGCCTTTGAAGCTTTCTTT	CASGLGTAFEAFF
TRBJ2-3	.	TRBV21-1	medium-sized	TGTGCCAGCAGCAAACGACCGGGCCTTTGCACAGATACGCAGTATTTT	CASSKRPGLCTDTQYF
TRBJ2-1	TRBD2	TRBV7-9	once	TGTGCCAGCAGCTTACCGGGAGGGCCTTACAATGAGCAGTTCTTC	CASSLPGGPYNEQFF
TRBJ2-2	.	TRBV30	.	TGTGCCTGGAGTGGCTGGGGAACCGGGGAGCTGTTTTTT	CAWSGWGTGELFF
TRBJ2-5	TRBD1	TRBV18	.	TGTGCCAGCTCACCACCGACGACAGGGGGAGAGACCCAGTACTTC	CASSPPTTGGETQYF
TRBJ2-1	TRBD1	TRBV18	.	TGTGCCAGCTCCCGGACAGGGGGGGAAACCTACAATGAGCAGTTCTTC	CASSRTGGETYNEQFF
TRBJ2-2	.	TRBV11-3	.	TGTGCCAGCAGCCACGGGGACCGGAACACCGGGGAGCTGTTTTTT	CASSHGDRNTGELFF
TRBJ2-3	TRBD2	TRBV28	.	TGTGCCAGCAGTTTAATCCTAGCGGAAACGCAGTATTTT	CASSLILAETQYF
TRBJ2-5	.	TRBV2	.	TGTGCCAGCAGTCCCAGGGGTTTGGAAGAGACCCAGTACTTC	CASSPRGLEETQYF
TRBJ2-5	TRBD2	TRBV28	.	TGTGCCAGCAGTACAAGACTAGCGGGGGACCAAGAGACCCAGTACTTC	CASSTRLAGDQETQYF
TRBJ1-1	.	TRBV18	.	TGTGCCAGCCGCCAGCCGAACACTGAAGCTTTCTTT	CASRQPNTEAFF
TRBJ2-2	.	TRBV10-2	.	TGCGCCAGCAGTGCCGGGCGCGGGGAGCTGTTTTTT	CASSAGRGELFF
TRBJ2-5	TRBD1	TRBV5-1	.	TGCGCCAGCAGCGAAGGGGGCAGGGGGCCCCAAGAGACCCAGTACTTC	CASSEGGRGPQETQYF
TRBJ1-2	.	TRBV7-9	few	TGTGCCAGCAGCCACGACTGGGTGGGTAACTATGGCTACACCTTC	CASSHDWVGNYGYTF
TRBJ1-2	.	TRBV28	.	TGTGCCGGACTTGACAGTAGCTATGGCTACACCTTC	CAGLDSSYGYTF
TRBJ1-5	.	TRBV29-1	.	TGCAGCGTTTTGGGGCTTGAGGGTCAGCCCCAGCATTTT	CSVLGLEGQPQHF
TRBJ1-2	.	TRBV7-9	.	TGTGCCAGCAGCTTAGACAGTTATGGCTACACCTTC	CASSLDSYGYTF
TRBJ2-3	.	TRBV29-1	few	TGCAGCGGGCAGGGGAACACAGATACGCAGTATTTT	CSGQGNTDTQYF
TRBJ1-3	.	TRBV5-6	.	TGTGCCAGCAGCCCAGACCCCTCTGGAAACACCATATATTTT	CASSPDPSGNTIYF
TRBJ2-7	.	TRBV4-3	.	TGCGCCAGCAGCCAAGGACTAGTCGGCGAGCAGTACTTC	CASSQGLVGEQYF
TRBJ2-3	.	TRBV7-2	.	TGTGCCAGCAGCTCCCACGCGGGAAGTATACCCTCGGATACGCAGTATTTT	CASSSHAGSIPSDTQYF
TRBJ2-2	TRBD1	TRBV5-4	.	TGTGCCAGCAGCTTGGGCTTCGGCGGGACAGGGAACGGGGAGCTGTTTTTT	CASSLGFGGTGNGELFF
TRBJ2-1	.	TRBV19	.	TGTGCCAGTAGTATAGGAGGATACTACAATGAGCAGTTCTTC	CASSIGGYYNEQFF
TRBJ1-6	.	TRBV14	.	TGTGCCAGCAGCCAAGAGACAGTTTCACCCCTCCACTTT	CASSQETVSPLHF
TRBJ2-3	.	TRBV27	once	TGTGCCAGCAGTTGGGCACGGACAGATACGCAGTATTTT	CASSWARTDTQYF
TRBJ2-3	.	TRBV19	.	TGTGCCAGTACTAAAGGACAGAGCACAGATACGCAGTATTTT	CASTKGQSTDTQYF
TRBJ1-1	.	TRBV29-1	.	TGCAGCGTCTCGGTTGACTTAGACACTGAAGCTTTCTTT	CSVSVDLDTEAFF
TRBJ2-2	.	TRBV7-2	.	TGTGCCAGCTCTTTCTTCACCGGGGAGCTGTTTTTT	CASSFFTGELFF
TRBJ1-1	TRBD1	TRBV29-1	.	TGCAGCGTAGCTCCGACAGGGGGCACTGAAGCTTTCTTT	CSVAPTGGTEAFF
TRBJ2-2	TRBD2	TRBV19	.	TGTGCCAGTAGTGATTCTAGCGGGTGGGACGCCGGGGAGCTGTTTTTT	CASSDSSGWDAGELFF
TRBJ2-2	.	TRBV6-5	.	TGTGCCACTTCCTGGCACACCCAAGCCGGGGAGCTGTTTTTT	CATSWHTQAGELFF
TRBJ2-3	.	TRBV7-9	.	TGTGCCAGCAGCTTAGATAGGGGCGCAGATACGCAGTATTTT	CASSLDRGADTQYF
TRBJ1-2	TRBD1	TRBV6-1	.	TGTGCCAGCAGGCGGGAAGGGGGCGTGGGCGGCTACACCTTC	CASRREGGVGGYTF
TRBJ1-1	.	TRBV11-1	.	TGTGCCAGCAGCTTATCGAGGATTTTCACTGAAGCTTTCTTT	CASSLSRIFTEAFF
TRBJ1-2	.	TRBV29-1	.	TGCAGCGTTGGGCAGCCTGAATATGGCTACACCTTC	CSVGQPEYGYTF
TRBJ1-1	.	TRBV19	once	TGTGCCAGTAGTATCTCCAGGAACACTGAAGCTTTCTTT	CASSISRNTEAFF
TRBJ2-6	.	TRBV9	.	TGTGCCACCGGCCGGGCGGGGATCAACAACGTCCTGACTTTC	CATGRAGINNVLTF
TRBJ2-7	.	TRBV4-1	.	TGCGCCAGCAGCCAAGGTTTTGGCCACCCTCCCCACGAGCAGTACTTC	CASSQGFGHPPHEQYF
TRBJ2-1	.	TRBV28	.	TGTGCCAGCAGGGGATGGAATGAGCAGTTCTTC	CASRGWNEQFF
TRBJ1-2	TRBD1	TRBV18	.	TGTGCCAGCTCACCGGACAGGGGGCTGGGTGGCTACACCTTC	CASSPDRGLGGYTF
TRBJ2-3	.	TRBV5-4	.	TGTGCCAGCAGCCAGGGACACGGCACAGATACGCAGTATTTT	CASSQGHGTDTQYF
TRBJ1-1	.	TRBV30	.	TGTGCCTACACGGATCAGGGAGGCACTGAAGCTTTCTTT	CAYTDQGGTEAFF
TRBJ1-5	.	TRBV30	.	TGTGCCTGGAGTGTACAGGGTGATCAGCCCCAGCATTTT	CAWSVQGDQPQHF
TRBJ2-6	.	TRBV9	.	TGTGCCAGCAGCGTAGGCCTGGACGACTCGTTTTCTGGGGCCAACGTCCTGACTTTC	CASSVGLDDSFSGANVLTF
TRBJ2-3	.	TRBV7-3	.	TGTGCCAGCAGCTTAACAGTATCAAGCGGAGATACGCAGTATTTT	CASSLTVSSGDTQYF
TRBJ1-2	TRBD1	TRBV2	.	TGTGCCAGCAGTGGGACAGGACTCACTAACTATGGCTACACCTTC	CASSGTGLTNYGYTF